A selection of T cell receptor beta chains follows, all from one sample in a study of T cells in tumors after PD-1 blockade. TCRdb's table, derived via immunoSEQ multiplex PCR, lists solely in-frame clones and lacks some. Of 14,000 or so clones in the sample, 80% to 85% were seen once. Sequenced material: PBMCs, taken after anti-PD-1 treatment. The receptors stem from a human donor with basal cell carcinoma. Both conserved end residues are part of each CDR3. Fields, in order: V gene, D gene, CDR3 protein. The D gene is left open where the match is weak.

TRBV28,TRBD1,CASRYIGQGTAEAFF
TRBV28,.,CASSFDPGGTEAFF
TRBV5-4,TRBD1,CASSLIEGAPTNYGYTF
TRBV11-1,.,CASRTGVSMNTEAFF
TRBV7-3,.,CASSPTKNTEAFF
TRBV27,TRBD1,CASSVTGGPNEKLFF
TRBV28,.,CASSLSGRSTTQYF
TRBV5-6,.,CASSGDYHSMRQFF
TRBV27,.,CASSLSGGYEQYF
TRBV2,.,CASKAYSNQPQHF
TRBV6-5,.,CASSLAGTESPYGYTF
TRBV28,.,CASSSRVQGNDGELFF
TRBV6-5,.,CASKQGANEKLFF
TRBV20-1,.,CSSPRGTEAFF
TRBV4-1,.,CASSQDTGSNQPQHF
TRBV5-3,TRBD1,CARSFGQGDLGYEQYF
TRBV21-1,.,CASRQRIATHTSNSPLHF
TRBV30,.,CASLEKFSIEAFF
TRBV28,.,CASSQGGSSYNEQFF
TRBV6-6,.,CASSYYTSYEQYF
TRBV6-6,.,CASSSNSGTLPYEQYF
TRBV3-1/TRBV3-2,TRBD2,CASSRTSGGRSNEQFF